The 19 T cell receptor beta chains below were found in one sample sequenced in a study of CD8 T cells in Susac syndrome. An input of about 0.5 to 1 ug of RNA was subjected to reverse transcription using random hexamers. TCRdb used MiXCR to reprocess the immunoSEQ multiplex PCR reads, holding one entry per CDR3 protein. Here the sample spans 120,000 to 150,000 distinct CDR3 sequences, less than 95% being singletons. Material: CD4+ T cells from PBMCs. All receptors come from a human donor in good health.

CDR3 sequence reads: CAWSWKVDYGYTF. CDR3 sequence (DNA): TGTGCCTGGAGCTGGAAGGTCGACTATGGCTACACCTTC. The chain couples TRBV30 to TRBJ1-2; no clear D. The V gene lost 3 bases and the J gene lost 3 bases, with 11 bases spanning the gap. The CDR3 has 13 residues. CDR1 and CDR2 from the germline V gene are GTSNPN and SVGIG (reference sequence).

The chain carries TRBV4-2 and TRBJ2-5; possible D gene TRBD2, 7 bases. There are 15 residues in the CDR3. Germline CDR1 LGHNA, CDR2 YNFKEQ. The V gene lost 4 bases and the J gene lost 2 bases, with 14 bases spanning the gap. The CDR3 DNA follows: TGTGCCAGCAGCCCGGGGGGCGGTTTACAAGAGACCCAGTACTTC. Translated: CASSPGGGLQETQYF.

The chain is built from TRBV20-1 and TRBJ1-2; TRBD1 agrees at 7 bases. Trimming took 5 bases from V and 0 from J; bases not matched to a gene: 3. This CDR3 has 13 residues. The germline gives CDR1 DFQATT, CDR2 SNEGSKA (reference sequence). The CDR3 spells CSALQGTNYGYTF. In nucleotides, the CDR3 is TGCAGTGCTCTACAGGGGACTAACTATGGCTACACCTTC.

The chain carries TRBV19 and TRBJ2-7, with TRBD1 as a possible D gene (6 bases). Trimming took 6 bases from V and 5 from J, leaving 14 bases between them. The CDR3 runs 13 residues. Germline CDR1 is LNHDA and CDR2 is SQIVND (reference sequence). The CDR3 sequence is CASRDNRAHEQYF. CDR3 in DNA: TGTGCCAGTAGGGATAACAGGGCCCACGAGCAGTACTTC. Filled out from reference TRBV19 and TRBJ2-7, the complete variable domain reads DGGITQSPKYLFRKEGQNVTLSCEQNLNHDAMYWYRQDPGQGLRLIYYSQIVNDFQKGDIAEGYSVSREKKESFPLTVTSAQKNPTAFYLCASRDNRAHEQYFGPGTRLTVT.

The chain recombines TRBV29-1 with TRBJ2-4, with D hard to call. The CDR3 sequence is 14 residues long. With 4 bases removed from V and 0 bases from J, the gap between germline ends came to 10 bases. Germline V gives CDR1 SQVTM, CDR2 ANQGSEA. The CDR3 loop reads CSVGSSVAKNIQYF. The DNA of the CDR3 is TGCAGCGTTGGTTCAAGTGTAGCCAAAAACATTCAGTACTTC.

This chain links TRBV24-1 with TRBJ2-3; the match to TRBD2 covers 8 bases. Germline V lookup: CDR1 KGHDR, CDR2 SFDVKD. Germline trimming cut 3 bases from V and 1 base from J; bases unmatched to any gene: 2. This CDR3 has 15 residues. The CDR3 DNA sequence: TGTGCCACCAGTGATCCTAGCGGGCGCACAGATACGCAGTATTTT. Its translation is CATSDPSGRTDTQYF.

This clonotype has just a few counts. The V gene is TRBV5-1, the J gene TRBJ2-5; D is unresolved. Germline V gene data show CDR1 as SGHRS and CDR2 as YFSETQ. The CDR3 consists of 15 residues. Between the trimmed V and J ends, which lost 0 bases and 2 bases, there was a span of 11 bases. The chain's CDR3 is CASSLEALPQETQYF. The CDR3 region has the DNA TGCGCCAGCAGCTTGGAGGCGCTACCGCAAGAGACCCAGTACTTC. The entire variable domain, with the rest obtained from reference TRBV5-1 and TRBJ2-5, is as follows: KAGVTQTPRYLIKTRGQQVTLSCSPISGHRSVSWYQQTPGQGLQFLFEYFSETQRNKGNFPGRFSGRQFSNSRSEMNVSTLELGDSALYLCASSLEALPQETQYFGPGTRLLVL.

The V and J genes are TRBV20-1 and TRBJ1-3; 7 bases align to TRBD1. Trimming cost V 5 bases and J 0 bases; bases outside gene matches: 7. Germline V gives CDR1 DFQATT, CDR2 SNEGSKA (reference sequence). The CDR3 sequence is 15 residues long. This chain's CDR3 is CSAPTQGVSGNTIYF. The CDR3 region has the DNA TGCAGTGCTCCAACCCAGGGGGTCTCTGGAAACACCATATATTTT.

The chain combines TRBV20-1 with TRBJ1-1; tentatively, D is TRBD1 (5 bases). This CDR3 is built from 15 residues. In germline, CDR1 is DFQATT, CDR2 SNEGSKA (reference sequence). Trimming cost V 4 bases and J 5 bases, with 20 bases left between them. Here the CDR3 reads CSAKVGGVTRTEAFF. CDR3 bases: TGCAGTGCTAAAGTCGGAGGGGTAACGAGGACTGAAGCTTTCTTT.

The DNA of the CDR3 is TGCAGTGCCCGTAGACAGAAATATCAGCCCCAGCATTTT. Amino acids: CSARRQKYQPQHF. The chain links TRBV20-1 to TRBJ1-5, with D possibly TRBD1 on 5 matching bases. CDR1 and CDR2 (germline): DFQATT, SNEGSKA (reference sequence). The CDR3 extends over 13 amino acids. Trimming stripped 6 bases from V and 5 bases from J, with 14 bases between.

The gene calls are TRBV4-1 and TRBJ2-7; the D gene is possibly TRBD2 (5 bases). This CDR3 contains 15 residues. Germline V gene sequence: CDR1 MGHRA, CDR2 YSYEKL. V was clipped by 0 bases and J by 7 bases, with 16 bases between them. CDR3 sequence (DNA): TGCGCCAGCAGCCAAGACGACCTCGCTACGGGGGAGCAGTACTTC. Its translation is CASSQDDLATGEQYF.

The V gene is TRBV7-2, the J gene TRBJ2-3; TRBD1 matches at 8 bases. The junction had 6 bases not matched to a gene; V was cut back by 5 bases and J by 2 bases. Germline loops: CDR1 SGHTA, CDR2 FQGNSA. The CDR3 is made up of 15 amino acids. The CDR3: CASSQGAQYTDTQYF. DNA for the CDR3: TGTGCCAGCAGCCAGGGGGCGCAGTACACAGATACGCAGTATTTT.

The chain has TRBV3-1 and TRBJ2-7; weak D call: TRBD1 (5 bases). CDR1 is LGHDT and CDR2 is YNNKEL in the germline V gene (reference sequence). The CDR3 spans 15 residues. Trimming stripped 2 bases from V and 5 bases from J, with 16 bases between. DNA of the CDR3: TGTGCCAGCAGCCAATCGGCCCCAAGGGGTCACGAGCAGTACTTC. It encodes CASSQSAPRGHEQYF.

The chain employs TRBV18 and TRBJ2-5; no reliable D call. The germline gives CDR1 KGHSH, CDR2 LQKENI. V was clipped by 2 bases and J by 5 bases, with 6 bases between them. CDR3 length: 12 amino acids. The CDR3 loop is CASSPFGETQYF. Written as DNA, the CDR3 is TGTGCCAGCTCACCATTTGGGGAGACCCAGTACTTC.

The chain joins TRBV29-1 to TRBJ2-5, with TRBD2 matching 10 bases. V shed 6 bases, J shed 2 bases, and the junction held 3 bases outside the gene matches. Germline CDR1 reads SQVTM; CDR2 reads ANQGSEA. This CDR3 has 13 amino acids. This chain's CDR3 is CSVGLANQETQYF. The CDR3 coding sequence is TGCAGCGTGGGACTAGCGAATCAAGAGACCCAGTACTTC.

The CDR3, as DNA: TGCAGCGTTGAGCAGGGATGGATGAACACTGAAGCTTTCTTT. Translation: CSVEQGWMNTEAFF. The chain uses TRBV29-1 and TRBJ1-1; D may be TRBD1 (5 bases). Germline assignment: CDR1 SQVTM and CDR2 ANQGSEA. The CDR3 has 14 residues. The V end was cut by 3 bases, the J end by 0 bases, with 11 bases between.

The J gene is TRBJ2-5, the V gene TRBV20-1, with TRBD2 matching 12 bases. The CDR3 contains 14 residues. The V segment lost 7 bases and the J segment 4 bases; nucleotides outside the gene matches: 7. CDR1 and CDR2 from the germline V gene are DFQATT and SNEGSKA (reference sequence). The CDR3 loop is CSGPKGLAGETQYF. The CDR3 DNA sequence: TGCAGTGGACCCAAGGGACTAGCGGGAGAGACCCAGTACTTC.

The chain joins TRBV19 to TRBJ2-1; tentative D call: TRBD2 (5 bases). Trimming took 6 bases from V and 12 from J, leaving 18 bases between them. The germline gives CDR1 LNHDA, CDR2 SQIVND (reference sequence). CDR3 length: 13 amino acids. The CDR3 loop reads CASRRTRGGAQFF. In DNA, the CDR3 is TGTGCCAGTAGGAGGACCCGAGGAGGAGCGCAGTTCTTC.

V gene TRBV5-1 combines with J gene TRBJ2-4, with D unclear. The V gene's germline CDR1 is SGHRS and CDR2 YFSETQ. The CDR3 is 15 amino acids. V was cut by 1 base and J by 0 bases, with 8 bases left in between. CDR3 region: CASSLRAGAKNIQYF. Written as DNA, the CDR3 is TGCGCCAGCAGCTTGAGGGCAGGAGCCAAAAACATTCAGTACTTC. Together with reference TRBV5-1 and TRBJ2-4, the CDR3 gives the full variable domain: KAGVTQTPRYLIKTRGQQVTLSCSPISGHRSVSWYQQTPGQGLQFLFEYFSETQRNKGNFPGRFSGRQFSNSRSEMNVSTLELGDSALYLCASSLRAGAKNIQYFGAGTRLSVL.